This T cell receptor beta chain stems from a study of T cells in tuberculosis. Findings and limits, study-wide: GMM-specific TCRs were nearer to active tuberculosis alpha repertoires, suggesting expansion.

Measured with immunoSEQ multiplex PCR; TCRdb has only the in-frame clones, and not every one. The sample has roughly 34,000 clones, around 90% seen once. The CDR3 contains 16 residues. With 3 bases clipped from V and 2 bases from J, the junction kept 6 bases outside the gene matches. Germline CDR1 reads LNHNV; CDR2 reads YYDKDF (reference sequence). A remark on this clone: Its antigen remains unknown.

V and J are TRBV15 and TRBJ2-3, with 9 bases matching TRBD2. The TCR originated in a donor between 5 and 29 years old with latent tuberculosis or without tuberculosis infection. Some clones in this sample may be carry-over from other donors' samples. Material for sequencing was PBMCs. The CDR3 DNA reads as TGTGCCACCAGCAGTCGGCGGGGGGGCCACACAGATACGCAGTATTTT. Translated, it gives CATSSRRGGHTDTQYF.